This is a list of T cell receptor beta chains from one sample in a study of blood T cell repertoires in COVID-19. Some clones are missing from TCRdb's copy, which holds only in-frame ones; the method was immunoSEQ multiplex PCR. The sample lists some 460,000 clones, approximately 90% occurring once. Material for sequencing was PBMCs or T cells enriched from blood (not recorded which). The receptors derive from a woman younger than 35 who had recovered from COVID-19. CDR3s include the opening cysteine and the closing phenylalanine or tryptophan. The order of the fields is CDR3 length, V gene, J gene, clone size, D gene, CDR3 DNA, CDR3 protein. D genes are given only for firm matches. The size entry is marked missing in some rows and otherwise reads once, few, many or a size class.

>15|TRBV10-1|TRBJ2-5|NA|TRBD2
TGCGCCAGCAGTGGTGGAAGCGGGGGGCAAGAGACCCAGTACTTC
CASSGGSGGQETQYF
>16|TRBV4-1|TRBJ2-5|NA|TRBD2
TGCGCCAGCAGCCCCGGACGGCGGGGGGGCCAAGAGACCCAGTACTTC
CASSPGRRGGQETQYF
>14|TRBV11-2|TRBJ2-7|NA|TRBD1
TGTGCCAGCAGCCTAACGACAGGGGACTACGAGCAGTACTTC
CASSLTTGDYEQYF
>14|TRBV19|TRBJ1-2|NA|NA
TGTGCCAGTAGTGCTACAGGATTTCGGGATGGCTACACCTTC
CASSATGFRDGYTF
>15|TRBV5-6|TRBJ1-3|NA|NA
TGTGCCAGCAGCTTGGGGCAGTTCCCTGGAAACACCATATATTTT
CASSLGQFPGNTIYF
>16|TRBV5-1|TRBJ2-7|NA|TRBD2
TGCGCCAGCAGCCCTACTACTAGCGGGCCCTTCTACGAGCAGTACTTC
CASSPTTSGPFYEQYF
>15|TRBV7-2|TRBJ1-2|NA|TRBD1
TGTGCCAGCAGCTTCAGGGGGGAGGCTAACTATGGCTACACCTTC
CASSFRGEANYGYTF
>12|TRBV10-3|TRBJ1-2|NA|TRBD1
TGTGCCATCAAGGGGACAGACTATGGCTACACCTTC
CAIKGTDYGYTF
>16|TRBV2|TRBJ1-5|few|TRBD1
TGTGCCAGCAGCGGGGACAGATCCCAAGCAAATCAGCCCCAGCATTTT
CASSGDRSQANQPQHF
>14|TRBV15|TRBJ1-2|NA|NA
TGTGCCACCAGCAGTCCTCCAGACACTTATGGCTACACCTTC
CATSSPPDTYGYTF
>15|TRBV4-1|TRBJ2-3|NA|NA
TGCGCCAGCAGCACCCACGGACTTGCCACAGATACGCAGTATTTT
CASSTHGLATDTQYF
>14|TRBV6-5|TRBJ2-1|NA|NA
TGTGCCAGCAGTTACTCGGGAGGCATGAATGAGCAGTTCTTC
CASSYSGGMNEQFF
>15|TRBV5-5|TRBJ2-5|once|TRBD1
TGTGCCAGCAGCTTGGGACAGGGGAAAGGGGAGACCCAGTACTTC
CASSLGQGKGETQYF
>14|TRBV30|TRBJ1-6|NA|TRBD1
TGTGCCTGGAGTGTACAGGGGTTAAAATCACCCCTCCACTTT
CAWSVQGLKSPLHF
>15|TRBV2|TRBJ1-6|once|NA
TGTGCCAGCATGGTCCAAGCAGGGAATAATTCACCCCTCCACTTT
CASMVQAGNNSPLHF
>13|TRBV11-1|TRBJ2-1|NA|TRBD1
TGTGCCAGCAGCTTGGGACAGAACAATGAGCAGTTCTTC
CASSLGQNNEQFF
>14|TRBV4-1|TRBJ1-1|NA|NA
TGCGCCAGCAGCCAAGGCAGGGTGGTCACTGAAGCTTTCTTT
CASSQGRVVTEAFF
>16|TRBV5-1|TRBJ2-3|NA|TRBD1
TGCGCCAGCAGCTTCGCAGGGGGAGAGAGCACAGATACGCAGTATTTT
CASSFAGGESTDTQYF
>17|TRBV10-2|TRBJ1-2|NA|NA
TGCGCCAGCAGTGAGTCTGAAGTAGGGGCGTCTAACTATGGCTACACCTTC
CASSESEVGASNYGYTF
>13|TRBV5-4|TRBJ2-1|NA|TRBD2
TGTGCCAGCAGTTTCGGACTAGAAGATGAGCAGTTCTTC
CASSFGLEDEQFF
>14|TRBV11-2|TRBJ2-7|once|TRBD1
TGTGCCAGCAGCTTACTTGGGACAGGACAGTCGGCAGACTTC
CASSLLGTGQSADF
>14|TRBV28|TRBJ1-1|NA|NA
TGTGCCACTACATTTCAGGACAGTAACACTGAAGCTTTCTTT
CATTFQDSNTEAFF
>16|TRBV5-6|TRBJ1-2|NA|TRBD1
TGTGCCAGCAGCTTCCCGACAGGGGGCGAGGGCTATGGCTACACCTTC
CASSFPTGGEGYGYTF
>16|TRBV11-2|TRBJ2-1|once|TRBD1
TGTGCCAGCAGCCGAACACAGGGGCCCTTGGGAGATGAGCAGTTCTTC
CASSRTQGPLGDEQFF
>14|TRBV6-5|TRBJ1-2|NA|TRBD1
TGTGCCAGCAGGGCAACGACTACAGGGGGTGGCTACACCTTC
CASRATTTGGGYTF
>16|TRBV4-1|TRBJ1-2|NA|NA
TGCGCCAGCAGCCAAGAGGGCCGGACTCTTAGCTATGGCTACACCTTC
CASSQEGRTLSYGYTF
>13|TRBV12-3/TRBV12-4|TRBJ2-2|few|NA
TGTGCCAGCTGTCCGCAGTTCACCGGGGAGCTGTTTTTT
CASCPQFTGELFF
>11|TRBV29-1|TRBJ1-2|NA|NA
TGCAGCGTTGCAGTTAACTATGGCTACACCTTC
CSVAVNYGYTF
>14|TRBV6-5|TRBJ2-5|NA|TRBD1
TGTGCCAGCAGTTCCGGGACAGGAGAAGAGACCCAGTACTTC
CASSSGTGEETQYF
>15|TRBV5-1|TRBJ1-2|NA|NA
TGCGCCAGCAGCTTAGTGACAGCCGGTAACTATGGCTACACCTTC
CASSLVTAGNYGYTF
>14|TRBV5-1|TRBJ2-3|NA|NA
TGCGCCAGCAGCTTGGTCGTTAGCACAGATACGCAGTATTTT
CASSLVVSTDTQYF
>11|TRBV30|TRBJ1-2|NA|NA
TGTGCCTGGAGTGTAATGAGAGGCTACACCTTC
CAWSVMRGYTF
>15|TRBV7-8|TRBJ2-3|NA|TRBD2
TGTGCCAGCAGCTTTCCGGGACTAGCAAGAGATACGCAGTATTTT
CASSFPGLARDTQYF
>16|TRBV27|TRBJ2-3|NA|TRBD2
TGTGCCAGCAGTTTATCAGTAGCGGGGGCGGGAGATACGCAGTATTTT
CASSLSVAGAGDTQYF
>15|TRBV4-1|TRBJ1-4|NA|TRBD1
TGCGCCAGCAGAAGACAGGGGGGCACTAATGAAAAACTGTTTTTT
CASRRQGGTNEKLFF
>19|TRBV3-1/TRBV3-2|TRBJ2-5|NA|TRBD1
TGTGCCAGCAGCCAATGGGCCCCGAAGGGGGCGAGTGATAGGGAGACCCAGTACTTC
CASSQWAPKGASDRETQYF
>13|TRBV2|TRBJ1-1|NA|TRBD1
TGTGCCGCGGGGGACAGGGAGGGCACTGAAGCTTTCTTT
CAAGDREGTEAFF
>13|TRBV2|TRBJ1-1|NA|NA
TGTGCCAGCAGTGGTGCAGTGCTCACTGAAGCTTTCTTT
CASSGAVLTEAFF
>15|TRBV5-1|TRBJ1-2|NA|TRBD1
TGCGCCAGCAGCTATCCGGGACAGGGGGAGATTGGCTACACCTTC
CASSYPGQGEIGYTF
>17|TRBV4-2|TRBJ2-1|NA|TRBD2
TGTGCCAGCAGCCACGCCCCGGGGACTAGCTCATACAATGAGCAGTTCTTC
CASSHAPGTSSYNEQFF
>11|TRBV5-6|TRBJ1-2|once|NA
TGTGCCAGCAGCTTAGGGGGAGGCTACACCTTC
CASSLGGGYTF